This TCR beta chain was found in a study of beta chain features in type 1 diabetes (dated by TCRdb to between 2017 and 2018). For the wider study: No differences in mean age, gender distribution, total cell number or subset yield were found between patients and healthy donors. Whereas all 30 or so donors provided naive and central memory subsets, regulatory and stem cell-like memory subsets were isolated from just 8 patients and about 8 healthy donors. The study compared TCRB repertoires of sorted circulating CD4+ T cell subsets between recently diagnosed type 1 diabetes patients and matched healthy donors. Across all samples, 90 million to 130 million sorted cells were examined, and cell number per subset correlated strongly with RNA yield. Paper-wide results and their limitations: At VDJ recombination sites, patients with type 1 diabetes made fewer insertions and deleted more nucleotides, a pattern implying thymic rearrangement abnormalities. Type 1 diabetes patients showed a moderate but significant shortening of TCRB CDR3 length in all four CD4+ subsets. Naive, central memory and regulatory TCRB repertoires appeared to be more similar among patients than among healthy donors. Sequencing cDNA rather than genomic DNA could over-represent highly expressing activated cells, although activation and CD3 levels did not differ between groups. PCR might favor shorter templates, but patient and control samples were amplified and corrected together, so any skew would affect both groups equally. Because small numbers of individuals were included in the HLA sub-analyses, any influence of HLA type on TCRB rearrangement was left unresolved.

A single peripheral blood draw of 95 to 150 mL on average was collected from each donor into heparinised tubes. Using a panel that included CD45RO, CCR7, CD25, CD127, CD95 and CD27, naive, central memory, regulatory and stem cell-like memory CD4+ T cells were sorted on a BD FACSAria II. Every sorted population had a purity above 95%. PBMCs were separated immediately by Lymphoprep density gradient centrifugation and were stained directly, without being cultured. To minimize batch effects, samples were stained and sorted in pairs, one healthy donor with one patient per experiment. Inclusive of the bounding cysteine and phenylalanine, the CDR3 is 13 residues long. The sequence is cut down to CDR3 DNA, 39 bases in frame from base 1. The germline V gene supplies CDR1 LGHNA and CDR2 YSLEER. The germline ends are 7 bases apart after V is trimmed by 0 bases and J by 4 bases. There are a few counts of this clone. Its antigen is not yet known. Within one base of it there is no much larger clone, and no base qualities were kept.

The High Capacity cDNA Reverse Transcription Kit was used to reverse transcribe all of the isolated RNA, meaning that expressed TCRB transcripts were what got sequenced. Deep immunoSEQ sequencing was performed on naive, central memory and regulatory T cell samples, with an average of roughly 3.5 million total reads per sample. Sorted cells were lysed in RLT buffer and RNA was extracted with DNase-treated RNeasy Micro or Mini kits, depending on cell number. To prevent cross-contamination, each cell subset was processed individually, whereas patient and healthy donor samples were processed jointly. TCRB sequences were amplified from cDNA with the immunoSEQ multiplex PCR, producing 87-bp fragments spanning the CDR3 region. Sequencing of the amplicons was done on the Illumina HiSeq platform. The study's processing was this. PCR bias was corrected computationally using synthetic template baselines, and reads within Hamming distance 2 were collapsed, with unmergeable singletons discarded. By aligning reads against IMGT, V, D and J genes, CDR3 length, and insertions or deletions at six rearrangement sites were assigned. Within each subset, clonotype counts were normalized to sorted cell number, after which true diversity and Gini coefficients were computed with the tcR R package. Repertoire sharing was quantified using the overlap coefficient calculated on TCRB nucleotide sequences. As a proxy for the pre-selection repertoire, out-of-frame TCRB sequences from naive cells were analyzed. TCRdb carries this immuneACCESS record with in-frame sequences only. Its versions omit some clonotypes, under half of them owing to an unresolved V gene in the studies checked, with the rest unexplained. Clone size and V and J calls were adopted from that table, with D and trimming inferred from the DNA. The sample has about 410,000 clones on record, approximately 15% of them singletons. The leading ten clones occupy less than 0.04% of the sample.

Material: naive CD4+ T cells from blood. This specimen's cell subset or site label, interpreted: true naive CD4+ T cells. The V gene is TRBV4-3 and the J gene is TRBJ2-7, with no confident D gene call. This clonotype was obtained from a man in his thirties or forties in good health. CDR3 loop: CASSQDQGYEQYF. The sequenced DNA: TGCGCCAGCAGCCAAGATCAAGGGTACGAGCAGTACTTC.